This entry lists 21 T cell receptor beta chains sequenced from one sample in a study of T cell responses to AZD1222 COVID-19 vaccine. Some clones are missing from TCRdb's copy, which holds only in-frame ones; the method was immunoSEQ multiplex PCR. The sample has 90,000 to 120,000 clones, approximately 91% seen once. Here the sequenced sample was peripheral blood, taken on day 0 of AZD1222 vaccination. The origin of the receptors is an adult in good health.

The chain uses TRBV2 and TRBJ2-1, with 9 bases fitting TRBD1. The trim removed 2 bases at V and 7 bases at J, leaving 9 bases unmatched. This CDR3 is built from 16 residues. Germline values: CDR1 SNHLY, CDR2 FYNNEI. The CDR3 spells CASSEPVTGTGNEQFF. The CDR3 coding sequence is TGTGCCAGCAGTGAACCAGTGACAGGGACAGGGAATGAGCAGTTCTTC.

The CDR3 region is CASSVTGTVSYEQYF. CDR3 DNA: TGTGCCAGCAGCGTAACCGGGACAGTCTCCTACGAGCAGTACTTC. V is TRBV11-2 and J is TRBJ2-7; 7 bases map to TRBD1. The V segment lost 5 bases and the J segment 0 bases; nucleotides outside the gene matches: 7. This CDR3 is built from 15 residues. CDR1 SGHAT and CDR2 FQNNGV come from the germline V gene.

The gene calls are TRBV24-1 and TRBJ2-2; D is unresolved. The CDR3 runs 15 residues. Germline assignment: CDR1 KGHDR and CDR2 SFDVKD. Trimming shortened V by 2 bases and J by 6 bases, and 12 bases separated the two germline ends. This chain's CDR3 is CATSDSRFPPGELFF. The CDR3 nucleotides are TGTGCCACCAGTGATTCAAGATTCCCTCCCGGGGAGCTGTTTTTT.

The gene calls are TRBV5-8 and TRBJ2-2; D is undetermined. This CDR3 has 15 amino acids. Germline V gives CDR1 SGHTS, CDR2 YDEGEE. Trimming pared 0 bases from V and 1 base from J, leaving 7 bases between. CDR3 sequence reads: CASSLDFWNTGELFF. Here the CDR3 DNA reads TGTGCCAGCAGCTTGGATTTCTGGAACACCGGGGAGCTGTTTTTT. Full variable domain (remainder filled in from reference TRBV5-8 and TRBJ2-2): EAGVTQSPTHLIKTRGQQATLRCSPISGHTSVYWYQQALGLGLQFLLWYDEGEERNRGNFPPRFSGRQFPNYSSELNVNALELEDSALYLCASSLDFWNTGELFFGEGSRLTVL.

The chain carries TRBV9 and TRBJ1-2; tentative D call: TRBD1 (6 bases). Trimming removed 6 bases at V and 2 bases at J, with 14 bases between. The CDR3 has 14 amino acids. Germline V gives CDR1 SGDLS, CDR2 YYNGEE. The CDR3 sequence: CASTEGGSNYGYTF. The CDR3 DNA reads TGTGCCAGCACTGAGGGGGGATCAAACTATGGCTACACCTTC.

This clone has more than one count but fewer than ten. This chain uses TRBV6-4 with TRBJ2-2; D gene unclear. Trimming took 0 bases from V and 3 from J, leaving 2 bases between them. Germline V gene lookup returns CDR1 MRHNA and CDR2 SNTAGT. CDR3 size: 13 residues. CDR3 nucleotides: TGTGCCAGCAGTGACTCTGACACCGGGGAGCTGTTTTTT. Translated, it gives CASSDSDTGELFF.

The chain carries TRBV5-1 and TRBJ1-2, with D possibly TRBD1 on 5 matching bases. The CDR3 is 15 amino acids. Germline V gene data show CDR1 as SGHRS and CDR2 as YFSETQ. Deletions cut 4 bases from V and 8 bases from J, with 21 bases between. This chain's CDR3 is CASSPSVEGLSGYTF. The CDR3, as DNA: TGCGCCAGCAGCCCGTCCGTGGAGGGGTTAAGCGGCTACACCTTC. The full variable domain, completed using reference TRBV5-1 and TRBJ1-2, is KAGVTQTPRYLIKTRGQQVTLSCSPISGHRSVSWYQQTPGQGLQFLFEYFSETQRNKGNFPGRFSGRQFSNSRSEMNVSTLELGDSALYLCASSPSVEGLSGYTFGSGTRLTVV.

V and J are TRBV7-2 and TRBJ1-5; D unresolved. Germline CDR1 and CDR2: SGHTA and FQGNSA. Trimming took off 7 bases at V and 4 bases at J, with 11 bases between the two ends. This CDR3 is 13 amino acids long. The CDR3 spells CASNFGLNQPQHF. As DNA, the CDR3 is TGTGCCAGCAACTTCGGGCTGAATCAGCCCCAGCATTTT.

V is TRBV14 and J is TRBJ2-7; D unclear. Trimming removed 2 bases at V and 6 bases at J, with 5 bases between. This CDR3 has 11 residues. Germline loops: CDR1 SGHDN, CDR2 FVKESK. The CDR3 here is CASSQNLEQYF. In nucleotides, the CDR3 is TGTGCCAGCAGCCAAAATCTCGAGCAGTACTTC.

J is TRBJ1-2 and V is TRBV2, with TRBD1 identical over 8 bases. Per germline, CDR1 SNHLY and CDR2 FYNNEI. The junction had 9 bases not matched to a gene; V was cut back by 5 bases and J by 7 bases. This CDR3 has 14 amino acids. The CDR3, as DNA: TGTGCCAGCAGTATCGGACAGGGTGAGGGTGGCTACACCTTC. Encoded protein: CASSIGQGEGGYTF.

CDR3 nucleotide sequence: TGTGCCAGCAGGGGTAGCGGGGGGCGAGAGACCCAGTACTTC. This codes for CASRGSGGRETQYF. The rearrangement uses TRBV27 and TRBJ2-5, with 10 bases fitting TRBD2. CDR3 size: 14 residues. V trimming: 6 bases; J trimming: 4 bases; junction bases outside the gene matches: 5. Germline V gene sequence: CDR1 MNHEY, CDR2 SMNVEV (reference sequence).

The rearrangement links TRBV12-5 to TRBJ1-4; a weak D match, TRBD1 (5 bases). Germline loops: CDR1 LGHNT, CDR2 FRNRAP. The ends were cut back, 1 base at V and 8 bases at J, with 14 bases in the middle. CDR3 length equals 15 residues. The CDR3 sequence is CASGLGAGGREKLFF. CDR3 bases: TGTGCTAGTGGTTTGGGCGCGGGGGGTAGAGAAAAACTGTTTTTT.

This clone was seen just once. The CDR3 coding sequence is TGTGCCAGTAAAACGTGGAGGGGGGGAACCGGGGAGCTGTTTTTT. It specifies CASKTWRGGTGELFF. The chain is built from TRBV19 and TRBJ2-2; possible D gene TRBD2, 7 bases. This CDR3 region has 15 residues. With 7 bases removed from V and 5 bases from J, the gap between germline ends came to 17 bases. Germline loops: CDR1 LNHDA, CDR2 SQIVND (reference sequence).

The chain links TRBV5-1 to TRBJ2-3, with no clear D. The CDR3 has 15 residues. In germline, CDR1 is SGHRS, CDR2 YFSETQ. V shed 0 bases and J shed 2 bases, with 10 bases lying between them. CDR3 coding DNA: TGCGCCAGCAGCTTGGACGACACCTTCACAGATACGCAGTATTTT. The encoded protein is CASSLDDTFTDTQYF.

The genes are TRBV10-3 and TRBJ2-4, with 8 bases aligning to TRBD2. J was trimmed by 5 bases and V by 10 bases; bases with no gene match: 4. The CDR3 totals 12 residues. CDR1 ENHRY and CDR2 SYGVKD come from the germline V gene. In nucleotides, the CDR3 is TGTGCCACCGGGGGGGCCCAAAACATTCAGTACTTC. Its protein is CATGGAQNIQYF.

The gene calls are TRBV29-1 and TRBJ2-7, with 7 bases aligning to TRBD1. Losses at the gene ends were 6 bases for V and 0 bases for J; bases not matched to a gene: 5. The CDR3 length is 13 residues. Per germline, CDR1 SQVTM and CDR2 ANQGSEA. CDR3 nucleotides: TGCAGCGTCAAAAGGGACAGCTCCTACGAGCAGTACTTC. It encodes CSVKRDSSYEQYF.

This rearrangement joins TRBV5-1 to TRBJ2-3; D assignment may be TRBD1 or TRBD2 (5 bases each). Per germline, CDR1 SGHRS and CDR2 YFSETQ. The CDR3 is 17 amino acids. The V end lost 1 base, the J end lost 2 bases, and 17 bases lay between the germline ends. The CDR3 reads CASSLTGSGGPTDTQYF. DNA of the CDR3: TGCGCCAGCAGCTTGACAGGTAGTGGGGGTCCCACAGATACGCAGTATTTT.

The chain combines TRBV13 with TRBJ2-3; 12 positions agree with TRBD2. V lost 5 bases to trimming and J lost 0 bases; unmatched junction nucleotides: 12. From germline, CDR1 is PRHDT and CDR2 FYEKMQ (reference sequence). CDR3 size: 19 residues. The CDR3 reads CASSPSTSSGGASTDTQYF. In nucleotides, the CDR3 is TGTGCCAGCAGCCCATCTACTTCTAGCGGGGGGGCCAGCACAGATACGCAGTATTTT.

The rearrangement joins TRBV9 to TRBJ2-7; D possibly uses TRBD1 or TRBD2 (5 bases each). The CDR3 is 15 amino acids. CDR1 is SGDLS and CDR2 is YYNGEE in the germline V gene. The V end was cut by 4 bases, the J end by 2 bases, with 16 bases between. This CDR3 is CASSLKGTEAYEQYF. The CDR3 region has the DNA TGTGCCAGCAGCCTGAAAGGGACGGAAGCCTACGAGCAGTACTTC. The full variable domain, in which reference TRBV9 and TRBJ2-7 provide the parts outside the CDR3, is DSGVTQTPKHLITATGQRVTLRCSPRSGDLSVYWYQQSLDQGLQFLIQYYNGEERAKGNILERFSAQQFPDLHSELNLSSLELGDSALYFCASSLKGTEAYEQYFGPGTRLTVT.

The V gene is TRBV2, the J gene TRBJ1-5; 11 nucleotides line up with TRBD1. CDR3 length: 15 residues. J gave up 4 bases and V 6 bases, and 5 bases lay outside the gene matches. CDR1 is SNHLY, CDR2 FYNNEI, per germline. In DNA, the CDR3 is TGTGCCAGCAGGGGGACAGGGGGTAGGAATCAGCCCCAGCATTTT. Translated, it gives CASRGTGGRNQPQHF.

This clone occurred a few times. The V and J genes are TRBV6-5 and TRBJ2-7; tentative D call: TRBD2 (5 bases). V was clipped by 4 bases and J by 9 bases, with 19 bases between them. The CDR3 is made up of 14 amino acids. Germline values: CDR1 MNHEY, CDR2 SVGAGI. CDR3 nucleotides: TGTGCCAGCAGTTTGGCAGGAGGTCCTGTACGGCAGTACTTC. This sequence encodes CASSLAGGPVRQYF.